Below, 24 T cell receptor beta chains from the same sample are listed, as sequenced in a study of shared clonotypes between healthy human individuals. Only in-frame clones appear in the TCRdb table, and some are missing; sequencing was by immunoSEQ multiplex PCR. The table shows about 380,000 clones, with 90% to 97% occurring only once. Sequenced material: memory CD8+ T cells sorted from blood. As to subset: CD45RO+ cells pooled with CCR7-negative TemRA cells. Every receptor here comes from a man aged 30-40 years in good health.

The chain is built from TRBV5-6 and TRBJ1-1; TRBD1 agrees at 10 bases. The length of the CDR3 is 15 residues. V trimming: 4 bases; J trimming: 3 bases; junction bases outside the gene matches: 6. Germline V lookup: CDR1 SGHDT, CDR2 YYEEEE. The CDR3 here is CASSPGQGGYTEAFF. For the CDR3, the DNA is TGTGCCAGCAGCCCCGGACAGGGGGGATACACTGAAGCTTTCTTT.

This chain joins TRBV19 and TRBJ2-7; D gene uncertain. Trimming left V 3 bases short and J 3 bases short, with 18 bases between. This CDR3 has 16 amino acids. The germline V gene encodes CDR1 LNHDA and CDR2 SQIVND (reference sequence). The CDR3: CASSIQADIRLYEQYF. CDR3 bases: TGTGCCAGTAGTATTCAAGCAGATATAAGACTCTACGAGCAGTACTTC. The variable domain in full, completed from reference TRBV19 and TRBJ2-7, reads DGGITQSPKYLFRKEGQNVTLSCEQNLNHDAMYWYRQDPGQGLRLIYYSQIVNDFQKGDIAEGYSVSREKKESFPLTVTSAQKNPTAFYLCASSIQADIRLYEQYFGPGTRLTVT.

The chain employs TRBV5-1 and TRBJ2-5, with no clear D. V was shortened by 0 bases and J by 4 bases, with 10 bases between the two germline ends. Germline loops: CDR1 SGHRS, CDR2 YFSETQ. The CDR3 loop spans 14 amino acids. The CDR3 DNA reads TGCGCCAGCAGCTTGGATCCGTATCGAGAGACCCAGTACTTC. This gives the protein CASSLDPYRETQYF.

The genes are TRBV30 and TRBJ2-7; 11 bases align to TRBD2. The CDR3 covers 13 residues. Unmatched junction bases numbered 2, after V lost 2 bases and J lost 5 bases. CDR1 and CDR2 from the germline V gene are GTSNPN and SVGIG (reference sequence). The CDR3 region has the DNA TGTGCCTGGAGTATAGCGGGAGGGAACGAGCAGTACTTC. Translating it yields CAWSIAGGNEQYF.

This chain links TRBV19 with TRBJ2-3; D is possibly TRBD1 (5 bases). The ends were cut back, 4 bases at V and 4 bases at J, with 15 bases in the middle. This CDR3 spans 15 amino acids. Per the germline V gene, CDR1 is LNHDA and CDR2 is SQIVND (reference sequence). The CDR3 DNA follows: TGTGCCAGTAGTAGGTCCGGCAGGGCATCAGATACGCAGTATTTT. Translating gives CASSRSGRASDTQYF.

CDR3 coding DNA: TGTGCCAGCAGCTTAGTGGCTAGCGGGATGGCAGGGGAGCAGTTCTTC. Residues: CASSLVASGMAGEQFF. The J gene is TRBJ2-1, the V gene TRBV7-8; 9 bases are shared with TRBD2. J lost 10 bases, V lost 1 base, and 11 bases had no gene match. CDR3 length: 16 residues. Germline CDR1 and CDR2: SGHVS and FQNEAQ. The full variable domain, its missing parts supplied by reference TRBV7-8 and TRBJ2-1, is GAGVSQSPRYKVAKRGQDVALRCDPISGHVSLFWYQQALGQGPEFLTYFQNEAQLDKSGLPSDRFFAERPEGSVSTLKIQRTQQEDSAVYLCASSLVASGMAGEQFFGPGTRLTVL.

As regards this clone: The same CDR3 can be traced to other DNA sequences in this sample. The chain joins TRBV7-6 to TRBJ2-7; TRBD2 might be the D (7 bases). This CDR3 has 15 residues. Germline CDR1 reads SGHVS; CDR2 reads FNYEAQ. Deletions cut 1 base from V and 1 base from J, with 11 bases between. For the CDR3, the DNA is TGTGCCAGCAGCTTAGGTAGGGGGGGATCCTACGAGCAGTACTTC. Its protein product is CASSLGRGGSYEQYF.

The chain uses TRBV18 and TRBJ2-1, with D perhaps being TRBD1 or TRBD2 (5 bases each). From germline, CDR1 is KGHSH and CDR2 LQKENI. This CDR3 is built from 15 residues. Trimming pared 1 base from V and 5 bases from J, leaving 12 bases between. In DNA, the CDR3 is TGTGCCAGCTCACCACAGGGGTGGGGACACAATGAGCAGTTCTTC. Residues: CASSPQGWGHNEQFF.

V and J are TRBV28 and TRBJ1-4, with 7 bases fitting TRBD1. CDR1 is MDHEN, CDR2 SYDVKM, per germline. The length of the CDR3 is 15 residues. V dropped 3 bases and J dropped 5; count of bases not matched to a gene: 6. The CDR3 DNA reads as TGTGCCAGCAGTTTGGCGGCCAGGGGGAATGAAAAACTGTTTTTT. This encodes CASSLAARGNEKLFF.

The chain employs TRBV6-6 and TRBJ2-7, with 9 bases identical to TRBD2. The CDR3 contains 12 residues. The V and J ends lost 6 bases and 5 bases, in that order; junction bases with no gene match: 2. CDR1 is MNHNY, CDR2 SVGAGI, per germline (reference sequence). The DNA of the CDR3 is TGTGCCAGCAGCCGCGGGAGGGACGAGCAGTACTTC. Translating it yields CASSRGRDEQYF.

The CDR3 DNA is TGTGCCAGCAGCCACTGGGTGGATGAGCAGTTCTTC. Its translation: CASSHWVDEQFF. V is TRBV7-9 and J is TRBJ2-1; no definite D call. Trimming cost V 5 bases and J 8 bases, with 10 bases left between them. Germline CDR1 SEHNR, CDR2 FQNEAQ (reference sequence). The length of the CDR3 is 12 residues.

Only one count was recorded for this clone. The chain employs TRBV2 and TRBJ2-7; D is possibly TRBD2 (6 bases). Germline V gene lookup returns CDR1 SNHLY and CDR2 FYNNEI. The V and J ends lost 7 bases and 5 bases respectively, with 18 bases between them. This CDR3 has 14 residues. The CDR3 sequence: CASKSSREFHEQYF. In nucleotides, the CDR3 is TGTGCCAGCAAATCGAGTCGGGAGTTCCACGAGCAGTACTTC.

The chain employs TRBV10-2 and TRBJ1-2; 8 nucleotides align to TRBD1. The CDR3 extends over 14 amino acids. The trim removed 6 bases at V and 2 bases at J, leaving 5 bases unmatched. Germline V gene sequence: CDR1 WSHSY, CDR2 SAAADI. CDR3 region: CASSRQGPNYGYTF. Written as DNA, the CDR3 is TGCGCCAGCAGCAGACAGGGGCCAAACTATGGCTACACCTTC.

V gene TRBV5-6 combines with J gene TRBJ2-7; D remains unclear. V shed 0 bases and J shed 2 bases, with 12 bases lying between them. The CDR3 contains 15 residues. Germline V gene sequence: CDR1 SGHDT, CDR2 YYEEEE. DNA of the CDR3: TGTGCCAGCAGCTTGGGTACATTTAAGCCCTACGAGCAGTACTTC. This encodes CASSLGTFKPYEQYF. The complete variable domain, with remaining parts taken from reference TRBV5-6 and TRBJ2-7, reads DAGVTQSPTHLIKTRGQQVTLRCSPKSGHDTVSWYQQALGQGPQFIFQYYEEEERQRGNFPDRFSGHQFPNYSSELNVNALLLGDSALYLCASSLGTFKPYEQYFGPGTRLTVT.

For this clone: The same CDR3 arises from other DNA sequences in this sample as well. The rearrangement joins TRBV7-9 to TRBJ2-3; TRBD2 matches 10 bases. The V gene's germline CDR1 is SEHNR and CDR2 FQNEAQ (reference sequence). V shed 4 bases and J 0 bases; nucleotides not matched to a gene: 4. This CDR3 is built from 16 residues. CDR3 in amino acids: CASSSRTSGSTDTQYF. CDR3 nucleotides: TGTGCCAGCAGCTCCCGGACTAGCGGTAGCACAGATACGCAGTATTTT. Full variable domain (rest looked up from reference TRBV7-9 and TRBJ2-3): DTGVSQNPRHKITKRGQNVTFRCDPISEHNRLYWYRQTLGQGPEFLTYFQNEAQLEKSRLLSDRFSAERPKGSFSTLEIQRTEQGDSAMYLCASSSRTSGSTDTQYFGPGTRLTVL.

This rearrangement joins TRBV5-1 to TRBJ1-5, with no clear D. Germline-derived CDR1 and CDR2 are SGHRS and YFSETQ. The CDR3 totals 14 residues. Trimming pared 4 bases from V and 7 bases from J, leaving 15 bases between. CDR3 DNA: TGCGCCAGCAGCGTTCCTCTTGTTACCCAGCCCCAGCATTTT. This translates into CASSVPLVTQPQHF.

The chain couples TRBV13 to TRBJ2-6; no clear D. This CDR3 is built from 14 residues. Per the germline V gene, CDR1 is PRHDT and CDR2 is FYEKMQ (reference sequence). Trimming left V 1 base short and J 2 bases short, with 3 bases between. CDR3 protein: CASSLAPGANVLTF. The CDR3 coding sequence is TGTGCCAGCAGCTTAGCGCCTGGGGCCAACGTCCTGACTTTC.

The chain uses TRBV28 and TRBJ2-3; 7 positions agree with TRBD2. In germline, CDR1 is MDHEN, CDR2 SYDVKM. The CDR3 length is 16 residues. The trim removed 6 bases at V and 0 bases at J, leaving 9 bases unmatched. CDR3 residues: CASSLTTSVSTDTQYF. CDR3 sequence (DNA): TGTGCCAGCAGCCTTACTACTAGCGTTAGCACAGATACGCAGTATTTT.

The rearrangement joins TRBV20-1 to TRBJ2-1; D is unclear. Trimming cost V 0 bases and J 10 bases, with 7 bases left between them. This CDR3 spans 11 amino acids. CDR1 is DFQATT and CDR2 is SNEGSKA in the germline V gene (reference sequence). CDR3 in amino acids: CSARDGTEQFF. CDR3 DNA sequence: TGCAGTGCTAGAGATGGCACAGAGCAGTTCTTC.

The V and J genes are TRBV7-2 and TRBJ2-3, with 13 bases identical to TRBD2. Germline V gene lookup returns CDR1 SGHTA and CDR2 FQGNSA. V was pared by 1 base and J by 10 bases, with 5 bases of the junction left unmatched. The CDR3 totals 15 residues. CDR3: CASSLELAGGPPQYF. In DNA form, the CDR3 reads TGTGCCAGCAGCTTAGAACTAGCGGGAGGGCCCCCGCAGTATTTT.

This clone showed up just once. The V and J genes are TRBV18 and TRBJ1-3; TRBD1 might be the D (5 bases). Germline V gene data show CDR1 as KGHSH and CDR2 as LQKENI. V lost 6 bases and J 0 bases, leaving 12 bases between the germline ends. CDR3 length: 15 residues. CDR3 sequence reads: CASSWGPASGNTIYF. CDR3 nucleotides: TGTGCCAGCTCGTGGGGACCGGCCTCTGGAAACACCATATATTTT.

Worth noting for this clone: A read error may produce the germline difference seen at one junction end. This rearrangement joins TRBV11-2 to TRBJ2-7; the D is unclear. Germline CDR1 is SGHAT and CDR2 is FQNNGV. The CDR3 spans 14 residues. The CDR3: CASSLEVWVRTPPF. DNA for the CDR3: TGTGCCAGCAGCTTAGAGGTGTGGGTCAGAACCCCTCCCTTC.

This chain joins TRBV6-6 and TRBJ2-1; D not certain. V was trimmed by 7 bases and J by 3 bases, leaving 19 bases between them. The germline CDR1 and CDR2 sequences are MNHNY and SVGAGI (reference sequence). The CDR3 has 16 residues. CDR3 nucleotide sequence: TGTGCCAGCACCTTCCCGACTCTCCATCGCTACAATGAGCAGTTCTTC. This translates into CASTFPTLHRYNEQFF.

In the case of this clone: The sample carries other DNA sequences with the same CDR3. In DNA form, the CDR3 reads TGTGCCAGCAGCTTAGGCGGGGGCAACGAGCAGTACTTC. Translation: CASSLGGGNEQYF. The J gene is TRBJ2-7, the V gene TRBV7-9, with D maybe TRBD2 (7 bases). The CDR3 covers 13 residues. Per germline, CDR1 SEHNR and CDR2 FQNEAQ (reference sequence). V was shortened by 1 base and J by 5 bases, with 9 bases between the two germline ends.